These 4 T cell receptor beta chains came from one sample sequenced in a study of blood T cell repertoires in COVID-19 (dated by TCRdb to about 2020). The library was generated by the immunoSEQ multiplex PCR assay. The clones in this table, taken by TCRdb from immuneACCESS, are in-frame only. Not every clone is retained; where verified, under half of the shortfall comes from an unresolved V gene, and the cause of the rest is unknown. This sample holds about 250,000 clones; about nine tenths were observed only once. Roughly 6.7% of the sample goes to the ten largest clones. Sequences were obtained from peripheral blood. All receptors derive from a woman under 40 with COVID-19, enrolled during active disease.

This chain connects TRBV12-3 or TRBV12-4 to TRBJ1-1; D gene unclear. V was clipped by 2 bases and J by 7 bases, with 11 bases between them. CDR3 length: 13 residues. The CDR3 region is CASSLQEVVEAFF. CDR3 nucleotide sequence: TGTGCCAGCAGTTTACAGGAAGTTGTTGAAGCTTTCTTT.

The V call is TRBV7-9, the J call TRBJ2-3, with 11 bases fitting TRBD2. Germline V gives CDR1 SEHNR, CDR2 FQNEAQ (reference sequence). V lost 3 bases to trimming and J lost 15 bases; unmatched junction nucleotides: 8. The length of the CDR3 is 13 residues. The CDR3 sequence is CASSFSLTSGTYF. The CDR3 DNA follows: TGTGCCAGCAGCTTTAGCCTGACTAGCGGGACTTATTTT.

The J gene is TRBJ1-2, the V gene TRBV7-9; D might be TRBD1 (6 bases). The germline V gene has CDR1 SEHNR and CDR2 FQNEAQ (reference sequence). V lost 0 bases, J lost 6 bases, and 11 bases lay in between. The CDR3 covers 14 residues. DNA for the CDR3: TGTGCCAGCAGCTTAGCTGTGGGGGCAGATGGCTACACCTTC. Translation gives CASSLAVGADGYTF.

The V gene is TRBV6-2 or TRBV6-3, the J gene TRBJ1-2, with a weak D call TRBD1 (5 bases). Looked up from germline, CDR1 is MNHEY and CDR2 is SVGEGT. Trimming removed 4 bases at V and 4 bases at J, with 19 bases between. The CDR3 extends over 16 amino acids. The chain's CDR3 is CASSLGHPPQGYGYTF. The CDR3 bases are TGTGCCAGCAGTTTAGGACACCCCCCACAAGGCTATGGCTACACCTTC.